These 23 T cell receptor beta chains were sequenced from one sample in a study of blood T cell repertoires in COVID-19. The table came from immunoSEQ multiplex PCR; TCRdb's copy has only in-frame clones and leaves some out. The sample carries approximately 24,000 clones, approximately 77% recorded once. Sequencing was done on a sample of peripheral blood. These TCRs come from a human donor in a cohort sampled during active COVID-19.

V usage is TRBV9 and J usage is TRBJ2-1; the match to TRBD2 covers 10 bases. CDR1 is SGDLS and CDR2 is YYNGEE in the germline V gene. The CDR3 contains 15 residues. With 3 bases clipped from V and 7 bases from J, the junction kept 7 bases outside the gene matches. The CDR3 here is CASSGSGGAGNEQFF. The CDR3 coding sequence is TGTGCCAGCAGCGGCAGCGGGGGGGCCGGGAATGAGCAGTTCTTC. Full variable domain (rest looked up from reference TRBV9 and TRBJ2-1): DSGVTQTPKHLITATGQRVTLRCSPRSGDLSVYWYQQSLDQGLQFLIQYYNGEERAKGNILERFSAQQFPDLHSELNLSSLELGDSALYFCASSGSGGAGNEQFFGPGTRLTVL.

The CDR3 nucleotides read TGTGCCAGTGCCGGGACAGTAAATGAAAAACTGTTTTTT. Encoded protein: CASAGTVNEKLFF. The chain is built from TRBV19 and TRBJ1-4; 7 bases fit TRBD1. J was trimmed by 5 bases and V by 8 bases; bases with no gene match: 5. The CDR3 consists of 13 residues. Germline loops: CDR1 LNHDA, CDR2 SQIVND (reference sequence).

The chain has TRBV7-3 and TRBJ1-1; 7 nucleotides agree with TRBD1. From germline, CDR1 is SGHTA and CDR2 FQGTGA. This CDR3 is built from 14 residues. Trimming removed 6 bases from V and 2 bases from J; junction bases left unmatched: 6. CDR3 in amino acids: CASRATGENTEAFF. The CDR3 DNA is TGTGCCAGCAGAGCAACAGGGGAAAACACTGAAGCTTTCTTT.

This chain joins TRBV9 and TRBJ1-1; tentative D call: TRBD1 (5 bases). This CDR3 contains 14 residues. CDR1 and CDR2 (germline): SGDLS, YYNGEE. V gave up 4 bases and J gave up 3 bases, with 13 bases separating them. Here the CDR3 reads CASSPTGPHTEAFF. The CDR3 DNA follows: TGTGCCAGCAGCCCTACAGGACCTCACACTGAAGCTTTCTTT.

The rearrangement uses TRBV7-2 and TRBJ1-1, with 9 positions matching TRBD1. Germline-derived CDR1 and CDR2 are SGHTA and FQGNSA. The CDR3 consists of 16 residues. V lost 5 bases, J lost 1 base, and 8 bases stayed unmatched. CDR3 loop: CASSPPGQGRNTEAFF. CDR3 sequence (DNA): TGTGCCAGCAGCCCCCCGGGACAGGGAAGGAACACTGAAGCTTTCTTT. Full variable domain (remainder filled in from reference TRBV7-2 and TRBJ1-1): GAGVSQSPSNKVTEKGKDVELRCDPISGHTALYWYRQSLGQGLEFLIYFQGNSAPDKSGLPSDRFSAERTGGSVSTLTIQRTQQEDSAVYLCASSPPGQGRNTEAFFGQGTRLTVV.

This chain links TRBV28 with TRBJ1-1; D uncertain. The CDR3 runs 11 residues. V gave up 4 bases and J gave up 9 bases, with 9 bases separating them. From germline, CDR1 is MDHEN and CDR2 SYDVKM. The CDR3: CASSSPQKAFF. The CDR3 nucleotides read TGTGCCAGCAGTTCCCCACAAAAAGCTTTCTTT.

The chain's CDR3 is CASSVQGTTSYEQYF. CDR3 DNA: TGTGCCAGCAGCGTACAGGGGACCACCTCCTACGAGCAGTACTTC. The V call is TRBV7-2, the J call TRBJ2-7; TRBD1 matches 7 bases. V lost 5 bases to trimming and J lost 0 bases; unmatched junction nucleotides: 7. The CDR3 consists of 15 residues. Germline V gene data show CDR1 as SGHTA and CDR2 as FQGNSA.

V usage is TRBV29-1 and J usage is TRBJ2-7; 10 nucleotides line up with TRBD1. The CDR3 sequence is 16 residues long. Germline trimming cut 7 bases from V and 3 bases from J; bases unmatched to any gene: 15. From germline, CDR1 is SQVTM and CDR2 ANQGSEA. The CDR3, as DNA: TGCAGCGGCCTCTCGGCGGGACAGGGGTCGATCTACGAGCAGTACTTC. Protein sequence: CSGLSAGQGSIYEQYF.

V is TRBV6-2 or TRBV6-3 and J is TRBJ2-4, with 7 bases that match TRBD1. The CDR3 has 14 residues. CDR1 is MNHEY and CDR2 is SVGEGT in the germline V gene. J gave up 11 bases and V 5 bases, and 12 bases lay outside the gene matches. The CDR3 protein is CASSQPGTAFLQYF. CDR3 coding DNA: TGTGCCAGCAGTCAGCCCGGGACAGCCTTCCTTCAGTACTTC.

V and J are TRBV27 and TRBJ1-4; 11 nucleotides agree with TRBD1. CDR1 is MNHEY and CDR2 is SMNVEV in the germline V gene (reference sequence). V lost 5 bases to trimming and J lost 8 bases; unmatched junction nucleotides: 7. This CDR3 region has 15 residues. The CDR3 loop is CASSPGQGAGEKLFF. The CDR3 DNA follows: TGTGCCAGCAGTCCCGGACAGGGGGCAGGAGAAAAACTGTTTTTT.

This chain links TRBV11-3 with TRBJ1-1, with TRBD1 as a possible D gene (6 bases). The CDR3 covers 16 residues. Germline V gene data show CDR1 as SGHNT and CDR2 as YENEEA. Trimming stripped 1 base from V and 4 bases from J, with 16 bases between. The CDR3 nucleotides are TGTGCCAGCAGCTTAGGAGGTGGGGGGGCGGCCACTGAAGCTTTCTTT. This translates into CASSLGGGGAATEAFF.

The chain recombines TRBV3-1 (or the pseudogene TRBV3-2) with TRBJ2-1; TRBD2 matches at 10 bases. The CDR3 has 19 residues. Germline CDR1 LGHDT, CDR2 YNNKEL (reference sequence). With 4 bases clipped from V and 0 bases from J, the junction kept 12 bases outside the gene matches. The CDR3 region has the DNA TGTGCCAGCAGCCGACCAAGCGGGAGGGCCGGTATCTCCTACAATGAGCAGTTCTTC. Translation: CASSRPSGRAGISYNEQFF.

The gene calls are TRBV24-1 and TRBJ1-1; D perhaps matches TRBD1 (6 bases). The V gene's germline CDR1 is KGHDR and CDR2 SFDVKD. The CDR3 is 12 residues long. With 3 bases removed from V and 7 bases from J, the gap between germline ends came to 8 bases. CDR3 amino acids: CATSDGRGEAFF. For the CDR3, the DNA is TGTGCCACCAGTGATGGCAGGGGTGAAGCTTTCTTT.

V and J are TRBV5-4 and TRBJ1-4; D not resolved. The V gene's germline CDR1 is SGHNT and CDR2 YYREEE (reference sequence). This CDR3 region has 11 residues. V lost 0 bases to trimming and J lost 14 bases, with 8 bases between them. The CDR3 DNA follows: TGTGCCAGCAGCTTGGGGGAGGTGCTGTTTTTT. It translates to CASSLGEVLFF.

The chain uses TRBV19 and TRBJ2-1; 13 nucleotides agree with TRBD2. The CDR3 contains 18 residues. Looked up from germline, CDR1 is LNHDA and CDR2 is SQIVND (reference sequence). V lost 4 bases, J lost 1 base, and 7 bases stayed unmatched. CDR3 amino acids: CASSKGLAGVTSYNEQFF. The CDR3 region has the DNA TGTGCCAGTAGTAAAGGACTAGCGGGAGTGACTTCCTACAATGAGCAGTTCTTC.

This chain links TRBV6-4 with TRBJ2-3; D not resolved. Trimming removed 2 bases from V and 8 bases from J, with 11 bases in between. In germline, CDR1 is MRHNA, CDR2 SNTAGT. This CDR3 contains 13 residues. In nucleotides, the CDR3 is TGTGCCAGCAGTGACGATACCCTCGGTACGCAGTATTTT. It codes for CASSDDTLGTQYF.

This chain joins TRBV6-5 and TRBJ1-5, with D perhaps TRBD1 (6 bases). V gave up 0 bases and J gave up 5 bases, with 11 bases separating them. Looked up from germline, CDR1 is MNHEY and CDR2 is SVGAGI. The CDR3 length is 15 residues. This CDR3 reads CASSYSWGRDQPQHF. The CDR3 nucleotides are TGTGCCAGCAGTTACTCGTGGGGGCGCGATCAGCCCCAGCATTTT.

The rearrangement joins TRBV12-3 or TRBV12-4 to TRBJ1-5; D ambiguous. This CDR3 has 13 residues. With 2 bases removed from V and 6 bases from J, the gap between germline ends came to 8 bases. The CDR3 is CASSLNLAQPQHF. CDR3 sequence (DNA): TGTGCCAGCAGTTTAAATCTAGCTCAGCCCCAGCATTTT.

J is TRBJ1-5 and V is TRBV28; maybe TRBD1 (6 bases). Trimming stripped 6 bases from V and 3 bases from J, with 27 bases between. This CDR3 has 19 amino acids. Germline lookup yields CDR1 MDHEN and CDR2 SYDVKM. This CDR3 reads CASSPREPDQGRYNQPQHF. The DNA of the CDR3 is TGTGCCAGCAGCCCCAGAGAACCTGATCAGGGGAGATACAATCAGCCCCAGCATTTT.

The chain employs TRBV3-1 (or the pseudogene TRBV3-2) and TRBJ1-2; D is possibly TRBD1 (6 bases). The CDR3 totals 14 residues. With 0 bases removed from V and 8 bases from J, the gap between germline ends came to 13 bases. Germline V lookup: CDR1 LGHDT, CDR2 YNNKEL (reference sequence). CDR3 sequence: CASSQDLGAEGYTF. The DNA of the CDR3 is TGTGCCAGCAGCCAAGATCTGGGGGCAGAAGGCTACACCTTC.

The rearrangement links TRBV9 to TRBJ1-4; tentatively, D is TRBD1 (6 bases). Trimming stripped 0 bases from V and 8 bases from J, with 11 bases between. Germline V CDR1 and CDR2: SGDLS, YYNGEE. The CDR3 is made up of 14 amino acids. This CDR3 is CASSVGQGREKLFF. In DNA, the CDR3 is TGTGCCAGCAGCGTAGGTCAGGGGCGGGAAAAACTGTTTTTT.

V and J are TRBV19 and TRBJ2-7, with 8 bases identical to TRBD1. V dropped 9 bases and J dropped 6; count of bases not matched to a gene: 10. Germline loops: CDR1 LNHDA, CDR2 SQIVND (reference sequence). This CDR3 contains 13 residues. Here the CDR3 reads CASSPGGRGEQYF. The DNA of the CDR3 is TGTGCCAGCTCCCCAGGGGGCCGGGGCGAGCAGTACTTC.

J is TRBJ1-2 and V is TRBV7-2; D is ambiguous. The CDR3 sequence is 13 residues long. Germline V CDR1 and CDR2: SGHTA, FQGNSA. Trimming took 5 bases from V and 4 from J, leaving 11 bases between them. The CDR3 sequence is CASSQGGSYGYTF. The CDR3 DNA reads as TGTGCCAGCAGCCAAGGAGGGAGCTATGGCTACACCTTC. The full variable domain, in which reference TRBV7-2 and TRBJ1-2 provide the parts outside the CDR3, is GAGVSQSPSNKVTEKGKDVELRCDPISGHTALYWYRQSLGQGLEFLIYFQGNSAPDKSGLPSDRFSAERTGGSVSTLTIQRTQQEDSAVYLCASSQGGSYGYTFGSGTRLTVV.